The rows below give T cell receptor beta chains drawn from one sample of a study of blood T cell repertoires in COVID-19. Only in-frame clones appear in the TCRdb table, and some are missing; sequencing was by immunoSEQ multiplex PCR. The sample has approximately 260,000 clones, about 80% seen once. Sequenced sample: peripheral blood. The source of these receptors is a woman over 75 with acute or convalescent COVID-19. Each CDR3 is given with its conserved first and last residue. D genes are given only for firm matches. Size tells how often a clone was seen (once, few, many) or the class of an expanded clone, and some rows leave it out.

size: .
D: .
V: TRBV6-5
J: TRBJ2-3
DNA: TGTGCCAGCAGCCCCGGAGGCAGTTCAGATACGCAGTATTTT
CDR3: CASSPGGSSDTQYF

size: .
D: TRBD1
V: TRBV4-1
J: TRBJ2-1
DNA: TGCGCCAGCAGCCAAGGGGGACAGGGCGGGAATGAGCAGTTCTTC
CDR3: CASSQGGQGGNEQFF

size: .
D: .
V: TRBV6-5
J: TRBJ2-2
DNA: TGTGCCAGCAGAGCAGCAGGGAAGAACACCGGGGAGCTGTTTTTT
CDR3: CASRAAGKNTGELFF

size: .
D: .
V: TRBV19
J: TRBJ1-6
DNA: TGTGCCAGTAGTATCGACGGGAGCTCCTATAATTCACCCCTCCACTTT
CDR3: CASSIDGSSYNSPLHF

size: .
D: TRBD1
V: TRBV3-1/TRBV3-2
J: TRBJ1-6
DNA: TGTGCCAGCAGCCTCAACCGGGACAGGGCTTCACCCCTCCACTTT
CDR3: CASSLNRDRASPLHF

size: .
D: .
V: TRBV19
J: TRBJ1-1
DNA: TGTGCCAGTATCTCGCGGGCTGAAGCTTTCTTT
CDR3: CASISRAEAFF

size: .
D: TRBD1
V: TRBV2
J: TRBJ1-1
DNA: TGTGCCAGCAGTAAGGGACAGGGGGTTTTTGAAGCTTTCTTT
CDR3: CASSKGQGVFEAFF

size: .
D: .
V: TRBV5-1
J: TRBJ2-3
DNA: TGCGCCAGCAGCTTGCTAGCTTCAGATACGCAGTATTTT
CDR3: CASSLLASDTQYF

size: few
D: TRBD1
V: TRBV7-3
J: TRBJ2-7
DNA: TGTGCCAGCAGCCGCGGGACAGGTAGCGAGCAGTACTTC
CDR3: CASSRGTGSEQYF

size: .
D: TRBD1
V: TRBV9
J: TRBJ1-3
DNA: TGTGCCAGCAGCGTTAAGGGGGCGCTTGGAAACACCATATATTTT
CDR3: CASSVKGALGNTIYF

size: .
D: .
V: TRBV29-1
J: TRBJ1-3
DNA: TGCAGCGTTGACAGGGGAAACACCATATATTTT
CDR3: CSVDRGNTIYF

size: .
D: .
V: TRBV5-1
J: TRBJ1-1
DNA: TGCGCCAGCAGCAACAGGACCATGAACACTGAAGCTTTCTTT
CDR3: CASSNRTMNTEAFF

size: .
D: .
V: TRBV28
J: TRBJ1-4
DNA: TGTGCCAGCAGCCTGGGGGGGCGCGGAGAAAAACTGTTTTTT
CDR3: CASSLGGRGEKLFF

size: .
D: TRBD2
V: TRBV7-2
J: TRBJ2-1
DNA: TGTGCCAGCAGCTTAGCTTCACCTAGCGGGGGGGCCAAGTTCTTC
CDR3: CASSLASPSGGAKFF

size: .
D: TRBD2
V: TRBV10-3
J: TRBJ2-1
DNA: TGTGCCATCAGTGGGGCTAGCGGGGGCCCCAATGAGCAGTTCTTC
CDR3: CAISGASGGPNEQFF

size: .
D: .
V: TRBV2
J: TRBJ2-5
DNA: TGTGCCAGCACGAGGGGGACGGGAGAGACCCAGTACTTC
CDR3: CASTRGTGETQYF

size: .
D: .
V: TRBV28
J: TRBJ2-5
DNA: TGTGCCAGCCAAGTCGGCGGAGTCCAAGAGACCCAGTACTTC
CDR3: CASQVGGVQETQYF

size: .
D: TRBD1
V: TRBV20-1
J: TRBJ2-5
DNA: TGCAGTACAGGGGTTGTGGAGACCCAGTACTTC
CDR3: CSTGVVETQYF

size: .
D: TRBD2
V: TRBV6-1
J: TRBJ2-5
DNA: TGTGCCAGCAGTGAAGCGGATACGGGGGGGCAAGAGACCCAGTACTTC
CDR3: CASSEADTGGQETQYF

size: .
D: TRBD1
V: TRBV18
J: TRBJ1-5
DNA: TGTGCCAGCTCCGACAGGGCTAGCAATCAGCCCCAGCATTTT
CDR3: CASSDRASNQPQHF

size: .
D: .
V: TRBV10-3
J: TRBJ2-1
DNA: TGTGCCATCAGTGAGAACAGGATTTACAATGAGCAGTTCTTC
CDR3: CAISENRIYNEQFF

size: .
D: TRBD1
V: TRBV7-8
J: TRBJ1-2
DNA: TGTGCCAGCAGCCCGACAGGGGATGGTGGCTACACCTTC
CDR3: CASSPTGDGGYTF

size: .
D: .
V: TRBV28
J: TRBJ1-5
DNA: TGTGCCAGCAGGAGGACAGATTTTGCGCCCCAGCATTTT
CDR3: CASRRTDFAPQHF

size: .
D: .
V: TRBV3-1/TRBV3-2
J: TRBJ2-2
DNA: TGTGCCAGCAGCCAGTCGACCGGGGAGCTGTTTTTT
CDR3: CASSQSTGELFF

size: .
D: .
V: TRBV19
J: TRBJ1-3
DNA: TGTGCCAGTAGTATCGGGGGGAGCTCTGGAAACACCATATATTTT
CDR3: CASSIGGSSGNTIYF

size: .
D: .
V: TRBV18
J: TRBJ2-3
DNA: TGTGCCAGCTCACCCCGGGGGATAACCACAGATACGCAGTATTTT
CDR3: CASSPRGITTDTQYF

size: once
D: .
V: TRBV6-1
J: TRBJ1-6
DNA: TGTGCCAGCAGTGAAGGCGTTCGGGGGGCCGGTTCACCCCTCCACTTT
CDR3: CASSEGVRGAGSPLHF

size: .
D: .
V: TRBV9
J: TRBJ1-1
DNA: TGTGCCAGCAGCCAAGGGCCCGGGGGGGTTCGCAACACTGAAGCTTTCTTT
CDR3: CASSQGPGGVRNTEAFF

size: .
D: TRBD1
V: TRBV9
J: TRBJ2-7
DNA: TGTGCCAGCAGCGTAGACAACAGGGGGCGCGAGCAGTACTTC
CDR3: CASSVDNRGREQYF

size: .
D: TRBD1
V: TRBV6-6
J: TRBJ1-5
DNA: TGTGCCAGCAGAACCGGGACAGACTATAGCAATCAGCCCCAGCATTTT
CDR3: CASRTGTDYSNQPQHF

size: many
D: TRBD1
V: TRBV4-1
J: TRBJ1-3
DNA: TGCGCCAGCAGCCTTGACAGGGGCTCTGGAAACACCATATATTTT
CDR3: CASSLDRGSGNTIYF

size: .
D: TRBD1
V: TRBV27
J: TRBJ1-2
DNA: TGTGCCAGCAGGCCGGACAGGGGAGTAGACTATGGCTACACCTTC
CDR3: CASRPDRGVDYGYTF

size: .
D: .
V: TRBV10-1
J: TRBJ1-4
DNA: TGCGCCAGCCGGCTAACCCCCGTCTCCCTCAGCGGTGAAAAACTGTTTTTT
CDR3: CASRLTPVSLSGEKLFF

size: few
D: TRBD1
V: TRBV5-6
J: TRBJ2-3
DNA: TGTGCCAGCAGATGGGACAGGGCTACAGATACGCAGTATTTT
CDR3: CASRWDRATDTQYF

size: .
D: .
V: TRBV5-1
J: TRBJ1-2
DNA: TGCGCCAGCAGCCTCGGGGAAGTCTCCAGCTATGGCTACACCTTC
CDR3: CASSLGEVSSYGYTF

size: .
D: TRBD1
V: TRBV28
J: TRBJ2-1
DNA: TGTGCCAGCAGTTTCGAGACAGGGGTCCGCAATGAGCAGTTCTTC
CDR3: CASSFETGVRNEQFF

size: few
D: TRBD1
V: TRBV19
J: TRBJ2-7
DNA: TGTGCCAGTAGTACTGTACGACAGGGGACCTACGAGCAGTACTTC
CDR3: CASSTVRQGTYEQYF

size: .
D: TRBD1
V: TRBV2
J: TRBJ1-2
DNA: TGTGCCACCCTAACCGGGACAGGGGTCCACTATGGCTACACCTTC
CDR3: CATLTGTGVHYGYTF

size: .
D: TRBD1
V: TRBV29-1
J: TRBJ1-1
DNA: TGCAGCGCCAGGGACAGACCCCTGGGAACTGAAGCTTTCTTT
CDR3: CSARDRPLGTEAFF

size: .
D: .
V: TRBV28
J: TRBJ2-7
DNA: TGTGCCAGCAGTTTACCCGTCGGACGGCAGGGGTACGAGCAGTACTTC
CDR3: CASSLPVGRQGYEQYF

size: .
D: TRBD2
V: TRBV28
J: TRBJ2-5
DNA: TGTGCCAGCAGTGCTAGCGGGAGGTACCAAGAGACCCAGTACTTC
CDR3: CASSASGRYQETQYF